These T cell receptor beta chains were read from a single sample in a study of OX40 agonist ivuxolimab in advanced cancers. Assay: immunoSEQ multiplex PCR; the TCRdb copy retains only in-frame clones and omits some. Of about 70,000 clones in the sample, roughly 90% were seen once. This specimen consisted of CD4+ or CD8+ T cells sorted from blood, obtained in a trial of the OX40 agonist ivuxolimab. Receptors were obtained from an adult with an advanced solid tumor such as melanoma, head and neck, liver or kidney cancer. CDR3s include the opening cysteine and the closing phenylalanine or tryptophan. D genes are given only for firm matches. The listing skips clone size in some rows; elsewhere it reads once, few, many or a size class.

v_gene,j_gene,abundance,len,d_gene,CDR3aa,CDR3nt
TRBV5-4,TRBJ1-1,-,12,TRBD1,CASTRQGTEAFF,TGTGCCAGCACCCGACAGGGAACTGAAGCTTTCTTT
TRBV9,TRBJ1-1,few,15,-,CASSVDQGKGTEAFF,TGTGCCAGCAGCGTAGATCAGGGGAAGGGGACTGAAGCTTTCTTT
TRBV7-6,TRBJ2-7,-,13,-,CASSLEVNYEQYF,TGTGCCAGCAGCTTAGAGGTTAATTACGAGCAGTACTTC
TRBV2,TRBJ2-1,-,14,-,CARVRGPSYNEQFF,TGTGCCAGAGTCAGGGGTCCCTCCTACAATGAGCAGTTCTTC
TRBV9,TRBJ2-7,-,15,-,CASSVEGRSSYEQYF,TGTGCCAGCAGCGTAGAGGGACGGAGCTCCTACGAGCAGTACTTC
TRBV11-2,TRBJ2-1,few,14,-,CASSLEWGSNEQFF,TGTGCCAGCAGCTTAGAATGGGGGTCCAATGAGCAGTTCTTC
TRBV12-2,TRBJ2-7,-,15,-,CASRLSGTGWVEQYF,TGTGCAAGTCGCTTATCCGGGACAGGGTGGGTCGAGCAGTACTTC
TRBV9,TRBJ1-2,-,17,TRBD1,CASSVEQGAILNYGYTF,TGTGCCAGCAGCGTAGAACAGGGGGCTATTCTTAACTATGGCTACACCTTC
TRBV5-6,TRBJ1-4,-,14,TRBD1,CASSLGTGYEKLFF,TGTGCCAGCAGCTTAGGGACAGGGTATGAAAAACTGTTTTTT
TRBV7-9,TRBJ2-7,-,14,-,CASSLITDSYEQYF,TGTGCCAGCAGCTTAATAACAGACTCCTACGAGCAGTACTTC
TRBV7-9,TRBJ2-7,-,13,-,CASSFGSSYEQYF,TGTGCCAGCAGCTTCGGGAGCTCCTACGAGCAGTACTTC
TRBV27,TRBJ1-2,-,14,-,CASRFTGKPYGYTF,TGTGCCAGCAGATTTACAGGGAAGCCCTATGGCTACACCTTC
TRBV6-1,TRBJ2-1,-,15,-,CASTSDRNSYNEQFF,TGTGCCAGCACCTCGGACAGAAACTCCTACAATGAGCAGTTCTTC
TRBV10-2,TRBJ1-2,once,14,-,CASTQAGGHYGYTF,TGCGCCAGTACCCAAGCGGGGGGTCACTATGGCTACACCTTC
TRBV13,TRBJ2-7,-,14,-,CASSLQGWAYEQYF,TGTGCCAGCAGCTTACAGGGATGGGCCTACGAGCAGTACTTC
TRBV5-1,TRBJ2-7,-,13,-,CASSLELVYEQYF,TGCGCCAGCAGCTTGGAACTGGTATACGAGCAGTACTTC
TRBV14,TRBJ1-1,-,17,TRBD1,CASSQAGQGAGNTEAFF,TGTGCCAGCAGCCAAGCGGGACAGGGGGCGGGCAACACTGAAGCTTTCTTT
TRBV7-9,TRBJ1-2,-,15,-,CASSFLGDLQSGYTF,TGTGCCAGCAGCTTCTTGGGCGACTTGCAGTCGGGCTACACCTTC
TRBV11-2,TRBJ1-1,-,16,-,CASSLGGPVMNTEAFF,TGTGCCAGCAGCTTAGGAGGTCCGGTCATGAACACTGAAGCTTTCTTT